This TCR beta chain was documented in a study of Tregs in tolerant kidney transplant recipients (dated by TCRdb to the late 2010s). Context from the whole study: The transplants used related donors with nonmyeloablative bone marrow transplantation, and mixed chimerism in the human trials was transient. The study applied TCRbeta sequencing to find donor-specific regulatory T cells before combined kidney and bone marrow transplantation and then followed those same cells after transplant. Overall study results and their limits: The study was limited by small patient numbers, and the findings need validation in larger populations and under other immunosuppression protocols. For some patients, the PCR primers changed as time went on, which meant samples from those patients could not be compared with one another at the nucleotide level. Biological reproducibility was not examined directly, but technical replication error appeared to be minimal. Expanding Tregs with activated donor B cells appeared to identify the most biologically relevant and donor-specific TCRbeta repertoire. Donor-specific Treg expansion was found to exceed global Treg expansion in tolerant patients, suggesting antigen-driven rather than nonspecific expansion.

The intended sense of this specimen's time point label: blood sample drawn before combined kidney and bone marrow transplant. Thawed PBMCs were FACS-sorted into unstimulated Tregs (CD4+CD25+CD127-), CD4+ non-Tregs (CD4+CD25-), CD4 cells and CD8 cells. Prior to Treg sorting, thawed PBMCs were rested overnight with approximately 200 IU/ml IL-2 at 37 degrees C. The patients were 4 recipients of combined kidney and bone marrow transplants from the ITN036ST trial, and samples were available only for these trial subjects. Healthy control blood was separated into PBMCs by Ficoll density gradient and cryopreserved, and patient PBMCs were collected both before and after transplant. For TCRbeta CDR3 sequencing, genomic DNA was extracted from sorted cells using the QIAGEN DNeasy Blood and Tissue Kit. Through immunoSEQ, high-throughput TCRbeta CDR3 sequencing was done commercially, including PCR amplification with internal controls and bias correction. Under the source paper's analysis protocol: Unique productive TCRbeta sequences were defined by CDR3 nucleotide sequence when primers matched and otherwise by CDR3 amino acid sequence together with Vbeta and Jbeta genes. To correct sorting error, sequences shared between sorted populations at a frequency ratio of 2:1 or less were removed; the rest were assigned to the higher population. A sequence was defined as donor-reactive if the sequence was expanded at least 5-fold in CFSE-low cells compared with unstimulated cells and had a frequency of at least 0.01% in CFSE-low cells. Repertoire divergence was quantified by Jensen-Shannon divergence using the top 100 TCRbeta sequences ranked by frequency. For any sample with multiple sequencing runs, sorting error was corrected in each run separately before the runs were pooled. TCRdb holds this immuneACCESS table with in-frame rearrangements only. Some clones are missing; in checked studies, unresolved V genes explain under half, and the rest has no known cause. That table furnishes V, J and clone size, whereas the DNA furnished D and trimming. The sample includes over 50,000 clones, with 80% to 90% observed a single time. Jointly, the top ten make up approximately 2.1% of the sample.

Based on the germline V gene, the CDR1 and CDR2 sequences are SGHVS and FQNEAQ. V and J are trimmed by 7 bases and 1 base, and the gene matches miss 6 bases of the junction. The CDR3 runs 14 amino acids, cysteine and phenylalanine included. Only CDR3 DNA is held: 42 bases, read in frame from base 1. About this clone itself: The antigen it binds to is not known. No qualities accompany the bases; no much larger clone lies one base away. The sample carries other DNA sequences with the same CDR3.

The rearranged chain carries TRBV7-8 and TRBJ1-1; 7 middle bases align to TRBD1. This TCR was recovered from a human donor who received a combined kidney and bone marrow transplant. The sequencing used Tregs from blood, collected before the transplant. The DNA sequence is TGTGCCAGCAAAAGGGGACAGCAGAACACTGAAGCTTTCTTT. It codes for CASKRGQQNTEAFF.